Below are 23 T cell receptor beta chains sequenced from a single sample in a study of regulatory T cells in long-lasting Graves disease. Noted time point: newly diagnosed GD, antithyroid drugs for less than 3 months. The TCR library was prepared using RNA isolated from PBMCs. Sequencing libraries for TCR beta were prepared with iRepertoire HTBI primers and Arm-PCR of CDR3 regions. A single record per CDR3 protein comes from TCRdb applying MiXCR to the multiplex PCR reads. This sample has almost 450,000 distinct CDR3 sequences; around 17% occur once, and the top ten carry about 10%. These same data were also listed under a study on T cells in Graves' hyperthyroidism and ophthalmopathy.

Sequencing was performed on peripheral blood mononuclear cells (PBMCs), taken at new diagnosis, from a patient treated with antithyroid drugs. Receptors originate from a woman in her twenties or thirties with Graves disease.

The chain links TRBV11-2 to TRBJ2-2; perhaps TRBD2 as D (5 bases). Trimming cost V 5 bases and J 3 bases, with 13 bases left between them. From germline, CDR1 is SGHAT and CDR2 FQNNGV. The CDR3 consists of 15 residues. CDR3 nucleotides: TGTGCCAGCAGCGCGAATCTAGCTTACACCGGGGAGCTGTTTTTT. Translated: CASSANLAYTGELFF.

About this clonotype: A much larger clone lies a single base off, so this may be a read error. V usage is TRBV4-1 and J usage is TRBJ1-3; D remains unclear. Germline V CDR1 and CDR2: MGHRA, YSYEKL. The CDR3 has 15 amino acids. The CDR3 spells CVSSQDFGSGNTIYF. CDR3 sequence (DNA): TGCGTCAGCAGCCAAGATTTCGGCTCTGGAAACACCATATATTTT.

This clonotype occurred many times. The V call is TRBV28, the J call TRBJ2-1; TRBD1 is a possible D gene (5 bases). Per germline, CDR1 MDHEN and CDR2 SYDVKM. CDR3 length: 15 amino acids. Between the trimmed V and J ends, which lost 8 bases and 6 bases, there was a span of 20 bases. The CDR3 sequence is CASSPPTEIGNEQFF. CDR3 nucleotide sequence: TGTGCCAGCTCCCCACCGACAGAGATCGGCAATGAGCAGTTCTTC.

This chain's CDR3 is CATSDEDSYYGYTF. DNA for the CDR3: TGTGCCACCAGTGATGAGGACAGCTACTATGGCTACACCTTC. J is TRBJ1-2 and V is TRBV24-1; the D gene is possibly TRBD1 (6 bases). Trimming took off 3 bases at V and 3 bases at J, with 10 bases between the two ends. The CDR3 runs 14 residues. Per germline, CDR1 KGHDR and CDR2 SFDVKD.

This clonotype was seen repeatedly, ten times or more. CDR3 loop: CASSLSTPGGVSYNEQFF. CDR3 nucleotide sequence: TGTGCCAGCAGTTTATCGACCCCGGGCGGGGTCTCCTACAATGAGCAGTTCTTC. The chain links TRBV27 to TRBJ2-1; TRBD2 might be the D (6 bases). CDR3 length equals 18 residues. Between the trimmed V and J ends, which lost 0 bases and 0 bases, there was a span of 15 bases. Germline V lookup: CDR1 MNHEY, CDR2 SMNVEV (reference sequence).

In this sample, this clonotype turned up many times. The chain joins TRBV4-1 to TRBJ1-1; 7 bases align to TRBD1. With 1 base clipped from V and 5 bases from J, the junction kept 4 bases outside the gene matches. CDR3 length: 14 residues. Germline V gene data show CDR1 as MGHRA and CDR2 as YSYEKL. The CDR3 nucleotides read TGCGCCAGCAGCCAAGTCCCACAGGGGACTGAAGCTTTCTTT. It is translated as CASSQVPQGTEAFF.

As to this clonotype: The junction and the germline gene differ at one end; a read error may be behind it. The chain has TRBV7-6 and TRBJ2-7; 10 bases align to TRBD2. CDR3 length: 13 residues. Germline V lookup: CDR1 SGHVS, CDR2 FNYEAQ. CDR3 DNA: TGTGCCAGCAGCCTAGCGGGAGCTCGCGAGCAGTACTTC. This gives the protein CASSLAGAREQYF.

This clonotype appeared many times. The chain recombines TRBV7-9 with TRBJ1-1; D uncertain. The CDR3 is 14 residues long. CDR1 and CDR2 (germline): SEHNR, FQNEAQ (reference sequence). Trimming stripped 2 bases from V and 6 bases from J, with 13 bases between. The DNA of the CDR3 is TGTGCCAGCAGCTTATCCATCGGACGTCCTGAAGCTTTCTTT. It encodes CASSLSIGRPEAFF.

This clonotype was counted at least ten times. This rearrangement joins TRBV30 to TRBJ2-6, with a weak D call TRBD2 (5 bases). CDR1 and CDR2 from the germline V gene are GTSNPN and SVGIG (reference sequence). The CDR3 is 14 residues long. Trimming took off 5 bases at V and 3 bases at J, with 11 bases between the two ends. The CDR3 protein is CAWAAGRGANVLTF. As DNA, the CDR3 is TGTGCCTGGGCTGCGGGCCGTGGGGCCAACGTCCTGACTTTC. Combining the CDR3 with reference TRBV30 and TRBJ2-6 gives the whole variable domain SQTIHQWPATLVQPVGSPLSLECTVEGTSNPNLYWYRQAAGRGLQLLFYSVGIGQISSEVPQNLSASRPQDRQFILSSKKLLLSDSGFYLCAWAAGRGANVLTFGAGSRLTVL.

The rearrangement joins TRBV28 to TRBJ2-7; 7 bases align to TRBD1. Per germline, CDR1 MDHEN and CDR2 SYDVKM. The CDR3 has 16 residues. Unmatched junction bases numbered 16, after V lost 5 bases and J lost 6 bases. The CDR3 DNA follows: TGTGCCAGCAGTCCCGGGACAGCGAGAGCGAGCTGCGAGCAGTACTTC. It specifies CASSPGTARASCEQYF.

This clonotype appeared a few times. This rearrangement joins TRBV5-1 to TRBJ2-6, with a tentative D call TRBD1 (5 bases). The CDR3 is 14 amino acids. V gave up 4 bases and J gave up 4 bases, with 9 bases separating them. Germline-derived CDR1 and CDR2 are SGHRS and YFSETQ. In DNA, the CDR3 is TGCGCCAGCAGCGTTCAGGGAGGGGCCAACGTCCTGACTTTC. The encoded protein is CASSVQGGANVLTF.

This clonotype was detected many times. The V call is TRBV7-2, the J call TRBJ2-1, with 8 nucleotides matching TRBD1. Germline lookup yields CDR1 SGHTA and CDR2 FQGNSA. With V trimmed by 6 bases and J by 1 base, 5 bases remained unmatched. The CDR3 covers 15 residues. CDR3 DNA: TGTGCCAGCAGATCCGACAGGGGATCCTACAATGAGCAGTTCTTC. It is translated as CASRSDRGSYNEQFF.

The chain recombines TRBV28 with TRBJ1-5, with 10 bases lining up with TRBD1. This CDR3 is built from 15 residues. Germline lookup yields CDR1 MDHEN and CDR2 SYDVKM. V dropped 2 bases and J dropped 5; count of bases not matched to a gene: 3. In nucleotides, the CDR3 is TGTGCCAGCAGTTTAGGGACAGGGGTTGATCAGCCCCAGCATTTT. Translated, it gives CASSLGTGVDQPQHF.

This clonotype has a count of ten or more. The chain couples TRBV20-1 to TRBJ2-7, with D perhaps matching TRBD1 (10 bases). This CDR3 has 19 amino acids. Germline CDR1 is DFQATT and CDR2 is SNEGSKA (reference sequence). Between the trimmed V and J ends, which lost 3 bases and 3 bases, there was a span of 30 bases. The CDR3 bases are TGCAGTGCTAGGGTTCCGGGACAGGGGAGCGGCGGGAGGGGCTACGAGCAGTACTTC. This sequence encodes CSARVPGQGSGGRGYEQYF.

This clonotype came up a few times. This chain joins TRBV27 and TRBJ2-2; 8 nucleotides line up with TRBD2. The germline V gene has CDR1 MNHEY and CDR2 SMNVEV (reference sequence). V shed 5 bases and J 3 bases; nucleotides not matched to a gene: 11. The CDR3 has 17 amino acids. CDR3 nucleotides: TGTGCCAGCAGTAGGGTGAGCGGGAGCGGATACACCGGGGAGCTGTTTTTT. Its translation is CASSRVSGSGYTGELFF.

The gene calls are TRBV7-9 and TRBJ2-7; 11 positions match TRBD2. Germline trimming cut 5 bases from V and 2 bases from J; bases unmatched to any gene: 8. CDR1 SEHNR and CDR2 FQNEAQ come from the germline V gene (reference sequence). CDR3 length: 16 residues. In nucleotides, the CDR3 is TGTGCCAGCAGCCTAAGTCTAGCGGGAGGACCCTACGAGCAGTACTTC. It codes for CASSLSLAGGPYEQYF.

The chain uses TRBV11-2 and TRBJ2-1; the match to TRBD2 covers 9 bases. The ends lost 1 base at V and 0 bases at J; junction bases unmatched: 7. The CDR3 contains 18 residues. Germline V gene sequence: CDR1 SGHAT, CDR2 FQNNGV. CDR3 coding DNA: TGTGCCAGCAGCTTAGTTGCGGGAGGGGAAAGCTCCTACAATGAGCAGTTCTTC. Amino acid sequence: CASSLVAGGESSYNEQFF.

The V call is TRBV20-1, the J call TRBJ2-1, with 8 nucleotides matching TRBD1. Losses at the gene ends were 3 bases for V and 15 bases for J; bases not matched to a gene: 13. CDR1 DFQATT and CDR2 SNEGSKA come from the germline V gene (reference sequence). The CDR3 spans 13 residues. In DNA, the CDR3 is TGCAGTGCTAGGAAGGACAGGGCCGCATTTCGGTTCTTC. Translated, it gives CSARKDRAAFRFF.

The table lists this clonotype with a few counts. The J gene is TRBJ1-3, the V gene TRBV6-2 or TRBV6-3; D possibly corresponds to TRBD1 (6 bases). The length of the CDR3 is 14 residues. Between the trimmed V and J ends, which lost 7 bases and 1 base, there was a span of 11 bases. Germline V CDR1 and CDR2: MNHEY, SVGEGT. The CDR3 sequence: CASTKGGSGNTIYF. CDR3 bases: TGTGCCAGCACCAAAGGGGGTTCTGGAAACACCATATATTTT.

This clonotype was recorded many times. The V and J genes are TRBV12-3 or TRBV12-4 and TRBJ1-5; tentatively, D is TRBD1 (6 bases). This CDR3 contains 16 residues. Trimming pared 7 bases from V and 5 bases from J, leaving 21 bases between. CDR3 sequence (DNA): TGTGCCAGCACCAATTCCGAAACAGGGTACGATCAGCCCCAGCATTTT. Protein: CASTNSETGYDQPQHF.

This clonotype has only one observation. The genes are TRBV19 and TRBJ2-1, with D possibly called TRBD1 or TRBD2 (7 bases each). The CDR3 sequence is 14 residues long. Trimming stripped 7 bases from V and 2 bases from J, with 12 bases between. The germline V gene encodes CDR1 LNHDA and CDR2 SQIVND (reference sequence). Here the CDR3 DNA reads TGTGCCAGTACCCAGGGGGGGACCTACAATGAGCAGTTCTTC. This encodes CASTQGGTYNEQFF. Using reference TRBV19 and TRBJ2-1 for the parts outside the CDR3, the full variable domain is DGGITQSPKYLFRKEGQNVTLSCEQNLNHDAMYWYRQDPGQGLRLIYYSQIVNDFQKGDIAEGYSVSREKKESFPLTVTSAQKNPTAFYLCASTQGGTYNEQFFGPGTRLTVL.

This clonotype was recorded at least ten times. J is TRBJ1-1 and V is TRBV7-9, with D unresolved. The CDR3 totals 16 residues. Germline CDR1 reads SEHNR; CDR2 reads FQNEAQ (reference sequence). V gave up 2 bases and J gave up 1 base, with 14 bases separating them. The CDR3 sequence is CASSLNLGLPNTEAFF. CDR3 nucleotide sequence: TGTGCCAGCAGCTTAAACCTGGGCCTCCCGAACACTGAAGCTTTCTTT.

In its sample, this clonotype was seen many times. The chain uses TRBV2 and TRBJ2-5, with D possibly matching TRBD1 (5 bases). This CDR3 is built from 16 residues. Trimming stripped 1 base from V and 5 bases from J, with 17 bases between. Germline CDR1 is SNHLY and CDR2 is FYNNEI. CDR3 residues: CASSEGRQTVGETQYF. The CDR3 DNA follows: TGTGCCAGCAGTGAAGGTCGACAGACCGTCGGTGAGACCCAGTACTTC. Complete variable domain (other parts from reference TRBV2 and TRBJ2-5): EPEVTQTPSHQVTQMGQEVILRCVPISNHLYFYWYRQILGQKVEFLVSFYNNEISEKSEIFDDQFSVERPDGSNFTLKIRSTKLEDSAMYFCASSEGRQTVGETQYFGPGTRLLVL.